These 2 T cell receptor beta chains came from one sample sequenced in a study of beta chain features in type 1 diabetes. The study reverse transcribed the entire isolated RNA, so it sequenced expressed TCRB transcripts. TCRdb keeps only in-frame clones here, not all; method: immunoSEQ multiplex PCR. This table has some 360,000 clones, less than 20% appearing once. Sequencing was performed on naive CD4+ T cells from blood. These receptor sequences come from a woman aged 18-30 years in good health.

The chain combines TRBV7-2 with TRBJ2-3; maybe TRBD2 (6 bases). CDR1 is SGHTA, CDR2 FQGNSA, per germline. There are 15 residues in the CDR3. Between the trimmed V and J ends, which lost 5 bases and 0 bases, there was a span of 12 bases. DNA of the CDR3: TGTGCCAGCAGCCCAGAGGCGGGGAGCACAGATACGCAGTATTTT. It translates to CASSPEAGSTDTQYF.

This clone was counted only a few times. The CDR3 loop is CASSPRGGRETQYF. CDR3 DNA sequence: TGTGCCAGCTCGCCCAGAGGGGGCCGAGAGACCCAGTACTTC. This chain uses TRBV18 with TRBJ2-5; 7 bases line up with TRBD1. Germline trimming cut 6 bases from V and 4 bases from J; bases unmatched to any gene: 8. Germline V gives CDR1 KGHSH, CDR2 LQKENI. The CDR3 totals 14 residues.